This T cell receptor beta chain was profiled in a study of T cell responses to AZD1222 COVID-19 vaccine. Sequenced by immunoSEQ multiplex PCR; TCRdb stores in-frame clones only, minus some. The sample has 120,000 to 150,000 clones, approximately 88% seen once. The ends were cut back, 2 bases at V and 1 base at J, with 13 bases in the middle. Per germline, CDR1 SGHRS and CDR2 YFSETQ. The CDR3 is 17 amino acids. The sample in question was peripheral blood, obtained on day 0 of AZD1222 vaccination. This chain links TRBV5-1 with TRBJ1-6, with D perhaps TRBD1 (5 bases). The TCR was taken from an adult in good health. The CDR3 sequence is CASSLASGVSYNSPLHF. CDR3 coding DNA: TGCGCCAGCAGCTTAGCCTCGGGGGTGTCCTATAATTCACCCCTCCACTTT.